This TCR beta chain was sequenced in a study of T cell clonotyping in hematopoietic cell transplantation. The sample holds a few counts of this clone. Assay used: immunoSEQ multiplex PCR; TCRdb lists only in-frame clones, some missing. There are about 15,000 clones in the sample; about 76% occur only once, and about 9.9% lies in the top ten. The V gene lost 0 bases and the J gene lost 0 bases, with 9 bases spanning the gap. The CDR3 totals 15 residues. Germline-derived CDR1 and CDR2 are LGHNA and YSLEER. The sequencing sample was made of peripheral blood mononuclear cells. The chain combines TRBV4-3 with TRBJ2-7, with unresolved D. The sequence was collected from a woman aged 60-75 years in good health. Some clones in this sample may be carry-over from other donors' samples. DNA of the CDR3: TGCGCCAGCAGCCAAGATGCGGCTAGCTCCTACGAGCAGTACTTC. As protein: CASSQDAASSYEQYF.